These T cell receptor beta chains were read from a single sample in a study of OX40 agonist ivuxolimab in advanced cancers. Method: immunoSEQ multiplex PCR; TCRdb's copy keeps in-frame clones and lacks some. The table has tens of thousands of clones, about 86% seen once. Sequencing used CD4+ or CD8+ T cells sorted from blood, obtained in a trial of the OX40 agonist ivuxolimab. The receptors stem from an adult with an advanced solid tumor such as melanoma, head and neck, liver or kidney cancer. The CDR3 runs from the conserved cysteine through the conserved F or W. The order of the fields is D gene, clone size, V gene, J gene, CDR3 DNA, CDR3 protein. D genes are given only for firm matches. Clone size is given for some rows only: seen once, a few or many times, or a class if the clone is expanded.

D: TRBD1
size: NA
V: TRBV5-1
J: TRBJ1-1
DNA: TGCGCCAGCAGCCAGGGACAGGTTTTTACTGAAGCTTTCTTT
CDR3: CASSQGQVFTEAFF

D: NA
size: NA
V: TRBV29-1
J: TRBJ2-1
DNA: TGCAGCGTTCCTGCGATCGGGACATCCTACAATGAGCAGTTCTTC
CDR3: CSVPAIGTSYNEQFF

D: NA
size: NA
V: TRBV19
J: TRBJ2-5
DNA: TGTGCCAGTGGTGGCAGGCGATTTGCCCAAGAGACCCAGTACTTC
CDR3: CASGGRRFAQETQYF

D: NA
size: NA
V: TRBV27
J: TRBJ1-2
DNA: TGTGCCAGCAGTCCTCTCCAAGCGGGCTATGGCTACACCTTC
CDR3: CASSPLQAGYGYTF

D: NA
size: NA
V: TRBV5-1
J: TRBJ1-2
DNA: TGCGCCAGCAGCTTCGAGTTGAACTATGGCTACACCTTC
CDR3: CASSFELNYGYTF

D: NA
size: NA
V: TRBV30
J: TRBJ1-6
DNA: TGTGCCTGGAGCCCGGACAGTTCCCACCTCCACTTT
CDR3: CAWSPDSSHLHF

D: NA
size: NA
V: TRBV27
J: TRBJ1-2
DNA: TGTGCCAGCAGTTTAGGAGGGTATCCCTATGGCTACACCTTC
CDR3: CASSLGGYPYGYTF

D: TRBD1
size: few
V: TRBV11-3
J: TRBJ1-2
DNA: TGTGCCAGCAGCCTGGCACAGGGGGGATTCTACACCTTC
CDR3: CASSLAQGGFYTF

D: NA
size: NA
V: TRBV19
J: TRBJ1-1
DNA: TGTGCCAGTAAAGGGAGGGGGGGCGAGACTGAAGCTTTCTTT
CDR3: CASKGRGGETEAFF

D: NA
size: NA
V: TRBV7-2
J: TRBJ1-2
DNA: TGTGCCAGCACCCCGAATAGAGGGCCCTATGGCTACACCTTC
CDR3: CASTPNRGPYGYTF

D: NA
size: NA
V: TRBV28
J: TRBJ1-5
DNA: TGTGCCAGCAGTCGCCGGGGCCCCGATGGTTTT
CDR3: CASSRRGPDGF

D: TRBD1
size: NA
V: TRBV28
J: TRBJ2-7
DNA: TGTGCCAGCAGTCCCCGGGACAGATCCCTTTACGAGCAGTACTTC
CDR3: CASSPRDRSLYEQYF

D: NA
size: NA
V: TRBV19
J: TRBJ2-7
DNA: TGTGCCAGTAGTATAGGGTTGTCGGGCCACGAGCAGTACTTC
CDR3: CASSIGLSGHEQYF

D: NA
size: NA
V: TRBV4-3
J: TRBJ2-1
DNA: TGCGCCAGCAGCCAACGGGTGAGCTCCTACAATGAGCAGTTCTTC
CDR3: CASSQRVSSYNEQFF

D: TRBD2
size: NA
V: TRBV28
J: TRBJ2-1
DNA: TGTGCCAGCGTATCCTGGGGGCGGGGGGCCACAAATGAGCAGTTCTTC
CDR3: CASVSWGRGATNEQFF

D: NA
size: NA
V: TRBV9
J: TRBJ2-7
DNA: TGTGCCAGCAGCGTAGCTCCGGGGGCCTCCTACGAGCAGTACTTC
CDR3: CASSVAPGASYEQYF

D: TRBD1
size: NA
V: TRBV5-1
J: TRBJ2-7
DNA: TGCGCCAGCAGGGGACAGGGGGACGGGTACGAGCAGTACTTC
CDR3: CASRGQGDGYEQYF

D: NA
size: once
V: TRBV5-1
J: TRBJ2-2
DNA: TGCGCCAGCAGCTTGGACCCTAGGACAGAAGCGAACACCGGGGAGCTGTTTTTT
CDR3: CASSLDPRTEANTGELFF

D: NA
size: NA
V: TRBV2
J: TRBJ2-1
DNA: TGTGCCAGCACCCAACAGGGTTTGGGGGCGAATGAGCAGTTCTTC
CDR3: CASTQQGLGANEQFF

D: NA
size: NA
V: TRBV10-3
J: TRBJ1-1
DNA: TGTGCCATCAGTCCTCACGGGGACACTGAAGCTTTCTTT
CDR3: CAISPHGDTEAFF

D: NA
size: NA
V: TRBV2
J: TRBJ2-3
DNA: TGTGCCAGCAGAGCTATGGGACTGAGGGACGAGACAGATACGCAGTATTTT
CDR3: CASRAMGLRDETDTQYF

D: NA
size: NA
V: TRBV28
J: TRBJ2-5
DNA: TGTGCCATCCGCGCCACAGGATCGGTGAAGACCCAGTACTTC
CDR3: CAIRATGSVKTQYF

D: NA
size: NA
V: TRBV10-3
J: TRBJ1-1
DNA: TGTGCCATCAGTGAGAACACTGAAGCTTTCTTT
CDR3: CAISENTEAFF

D: TRBD2
size: NA
V: TRBV28
J: TRBJ2-7
DNA: TGTGCCAGCAGGGCGGGACTAGCGAAAGTCTACGAGCAGTACTTC
CDR3: CASRAGLAKVYEQYF

D: NA
size: NA
V: TRBV27
J: TRBJ2-7
DNA: TGTGCCAGCAGCCCGTCCTGGACAGAGTCCTCTGAGCAGTACTTC
CDR3: CASSPSWTESSEQYF

D: NA
size: NA
V: TRBV15
J: TRBJ1-3
DNA: TGTGCCACCAGCAGAGATCGCGGGGCTGGAAACACCATATATTTT
CDR3: CATSRDRGAGNTIYF

D: NA
size: NA
V: TRBV6-5
J: TRBJ2-6
DNA: TGTGCCAGCAGTTACTCGGGTAGGGCCAACGTCCTGACTTTC
CDR3: CASSYSGRANVLTF

D: NA
size: once
V: TRBV5-1
J: TRBJ2-7
DNA: TGCGCCAGCAGCCGGAGTGCGGGGATTAGCTCCTACGAGCAGTACTTC
CDR3: CASSRSAGISSYEQYF

D: NA
size: NA
V: TRBV10-1
J: TRBJ1-5
DNA: TGCGCCAGCAGTGAGGCACAGGGACTTCAGCCCCAGCATTTT
CDR3: CASSEAQGLQPQHF

D: NA
size: few
V: TRBV9
J: TRBJ1-5
DNA: TGTGCCAGCAGCACACAGGGAAGCAATCAGCCCCAGCATTTT
CDR3: CASSTQGSNQPQHF

D: TRBD1
size: NA
V: TRBV7-6
J: TRBJ2-2
DNA: TGTGCCAGCAGTTGGGGACAGCTGACCGGGGAGCTGTTTTTT
CDR3: CASSWGQLTGELFF

D: TRBD2
size: once
V: TRBV4-1
J: TRBJ2-3
DNA: TGCGCCAGCAGCCACGGGAGGACTAGCGACACAGATACGCAGTATTTT
CDR3: CASSHGRTSDTDTQYF

D: TRBD1
size: NA
V: TRBV7-2
J: TRBJ2-5
DNA: TGTGCCAGCAGCTTCCAGGGGGCGGAAGAGACCCAGTACTTC
CDR3: CASSFQGAEETQYF

D: NA
size: NA
V: TRBV7-3
J: TRBJ2-2
DNA: TGTGCCAGCAGCTTAAGTGCCACCGGGGAGCTGTTTTTT
CDR3: CASSLSATGELFF

D: NA
size: NA
V: TRBV28
J: TRBJ1-2
DNA: TGTGCCAGCGGCCTATCGAATAACTATGGCTACACCTTC
CDR3: CASGLSNNYGYTF

D: NA
size: NA
V: TRBV27
J: TRBJ1-1
DNA: TGTGCCAGCAGAACGTACGTGGGAGGGAACACTGAAGCTTTCTTT
CDR3: CASRTYVGGNTEAFF

D: TRBD2
size: NA
V: TRBV5-1
J: TRBJ2-7
DNA: TGCGCCAGCAGTACCTCGACTAGCGGGGTCTTCTCCTACGAGCAGTACTTC
CDR3: CASSTSTSGVFSYEQYF

D: TRBD1
size: NA
V: TRBV19
J: TRBJ2-1
DNA: TGTGCCAGTAGTTACTACAGGGGGGAAGTCTACAATGAGCAGTTCTTC
CDR3: CASSYYRGEVYNEQFF

D: NA
size: NA
V: TRBV9
J: TRBJ2-3
DNA: TGTGCCAGCAGCCAAGCTGGTACGCAGTATTTT
CDR3: CASSQAGTQYF

D: NA
size: NA
V: TRBV6-1
J: TRBJ1-1
DNA: TGTGCCAGCAGAATCGAGAGGGGTACTGAAGCTTTCTTT
CDR3: CASRIERGTEAFF

D: NA
size: NA
V: TRBV28
J: TRBJ1-6
DNA: TGTGCCAGCAGCCGACAGAGGGATTCACCCCTCCACTTT
CDR3: CASSRQRDSPLHF

D: TRBD1
size: few
V: TRBV4-3
J: TRBJ1-6
DNA: TGCGCCAGCAGCCAAGATGGGGACAGGGGGCTGCGGTCACCCCTCCACTTT
CDR3: CASSQDGDRGLRSPLHF

D: NA
size: NA
V: TRBV6-6
J: TRBJ2-2
DNA: TGTGCCAGCAGTCCGTTCAGCGGGGAGCTGTTTTTT
CDR3: CASSPFSGELFF

D: NA
size: once
V: TRBV6-4
J: TRBJ2-7
DNA: TGTGCCAGCAGTGTGCGGGGTTCCCTCTGCTACGAGCAGTACTTC
CDR3: CASSVRGSLCYEQYF

D: NA
size: NA
V: TRBV7-2
J: TRBJ1-3
DNA: TGTGCCAGCAGCCCCGGGGGAGGGTTTGGAAACACCATATATTTT
CDR3: CASSPGGGFGNTIYF

D: NA
size: NA
V: TRBV11-3
J: TRBJ1-5
DNA: TGTGCCAGCAGCCAAGACGGTCAGGGACTGGAAAGGGGCAATCAGCCCCAGCATTTT
CDR3: CASSQDGQGLERGNQPQHF

D: NA
size: few
V: TRBV4-1
J: TRBJ1-6
DNA: TGCGCCAGCAGCCAAGAGGTGACGACGACTGATTCACCCCTCCACTTT
CDR3: CASSQEVTTTDSPLHF

D: NA
size: NA
V: TRBV4-2
J: TRBJ2-7
DNA: TGTGCCAGCAGCCAAGATCAGCAAGGGAGCGGTAGCTCCTACGAGCAGTACTTC
CDR3: CASSQDQQGSGSSYEQYF

D: NA
size: NA
V: TRBV9
J: TRBJ1-2
DNA: TGTGCCAGCAGAGACGGGGGGGCGGCCGGCTACACCTTC
CDR3: CASRDGGAAGYTF

D: NA
size: NA
V: TRBV7-9
J: TRBJ2-5
DNA: TGTGCCAGCAGCTTAGCCAGACAGGCCATAGAGACCCAGTACTTC
CDR3: CASSLARQAIETQYF

D: NA
size: NA
V: TRBV5-4
J: TRBJ2-1
DNA: TGTGCCAGCAGCTTTGGGCTAGGCCTCAATGAGCAGTTCTTC
CDR3: CASSFGLGLNEQFF

D: TRBD1
size: NA
V: TRBV27
J: TRBJ1-4
DNA: TGTGCCAGCAGTCCCGGGACAGGGGTAAATGAAAAACTGTTTTTT
CDR3: CASSPGTGVNEKLFF

D: NA
size: NA
V: TRBV5-6
J: TRBJ1-6
DNA: TGTGCCAGCAGCTTCCTGGACAGTAGAAATTCACCCCTCCACTTT
CDR3: CASSFLDSRNSPLHF